This T cell receptor (beta chain) is drawn from a study of T cell responses to AZD1222 COVID-19 vaccine. Data came from immunoSEQ multiplex PCR; TCRdb stores just in-frame clones and leaves some out. The table lists some 89,000 clones, approximately 90% of them singletons, with approximately 2.1% in the top ten. This CDR3 contains 13 residues. Trimming left V 5 bases short and J 7 bases short, with 12 bases between. CDR1 is MNHEY and CDR2 is SMNVEV in the germline V gene (reference sequence). Sequencing used peripheral blood, obtained on day 0 of AZD1222 vaccination. V and J are TRBV27 and TRBJ1-5, with D possibly matching TRBD1 (5 bases). This TCR came from an adult in good health. DNA of the CDR3: TGTGCCAGCAGTATCGTCAGGGAGCAGCCCCAGCATTTT. Translating it yields CASSIVREQPQHF.